This T cell receptor beta chain originates from a study of patients and donors after allogeneic stem cell transplantation. MiXCR, applied by TCRdb to the RT-PCR reads, yields one record per CDR3 protein. The repertoire consists of roughly 250,000 distinct CDR3 sequences, with roughly an eighth occurring once and the leading ten covering under 14%. Trimming stripped 1 base from V and 4 bases from J, with 17 bases between. The germline V gene encodes CDR1 MNHEY and CDR2 SVGAGI. The CDR3 is made up of 16 amino acids. This clonotype turned up a few times. Sample: blood, either unsorted or a sorted T cell fraction (not recorded which). The chain combines TRBV6-5 with TRBJ2-7; D perhaps matches TRBD1 (5 bases). This sequence was found in a human donor who was either an allogeneic HSCT recipient or a stem cell or donor lymphocyte infusion donor (not recorded which). It is not recorded whose cells these are; they may come from a transplant donor. The DNA for the CDR3 is TGTGCCAGCAGTTACTTGGCAGGGCTAGATTTTTACGAGCAGTACTTC. Its translation is CASSYLAGLDFYEQYF.